Listed below are T cell receptor beta chains from one sample, sequenced in a study of technical replicates of blood from several donors. The repertoire was sequenced with immunoSEQ multiplex PCR; TCRdb's copy has only in-frame clones and lacks some. The sample contains some 82,000 clones, less than 98% of which appear only once. The sequenced sample was T cells isolated from PBMCs. These receptors were obtained from a human donor in good health. The CDR3 runs from the conserved cysteine through the conserved F or W. D genes are given only for firm matches. Size values are once, few and many counts, or a class for expanded clones, and some rows have none.

j_gene,abundance,d_gene,v_gene,CDR3aa,CDR3nt
TRBJ1-4,-,-,TRBV5-1,CASSPTFRDIAHNEKLFF,TGCGCCAGCAGCCCTACGTTCCGGGACATTGCTCATAATGAAAAACTGTTTTTT
TRBJ2-1,-,TRBD2,TRBV5-1,CASSLSSGRALGEQFF,TGCGCCAGCAGCCTATCTAGCGGGAGGGCTCTGGGCGAGCAGTTCTTC
TRBJ2-3,-,-,TRBV6-5,CASSLGGDTQYF,TGTGCCAGCAGCCTAGGCGGGGATACGCAGTATTTT
TRBJ2-1,-,-,TRBV5-1,CASSFSENEQFF,TGCGCCAGCAGCTTCTCGGAGAATGAGCAGTTCTTC
TRBJ2-2,-,TRBD1,TRBV7-9,CASSTAPGQGATGELFF,TGTGCCAGCAGCACAGCCCCGGGACAGGGGGCAACCGGGGAGCTGTTTTTT
TRBJ1-4,-,-,TRBV5-1,CASSLAVIEDNEKLFF,TGCGCCAGCAGCTTGGCCGTGATCGAGGATAATGAAAAACTGTTTTTT
TRBJ2-7,-,TRBD1,TRBV28,CASSTGELYEQYF,TGTGCCAGCAGTACAGGGGAGTTGTACGAGCAGTACTTC
TRBJ2-7,-,-,TRBV14,CASSQESVRRTYEQYF,TGTGCCAGCAGCCAAGAATCGGTGAGGCGGACCTACGAGCAGTACTTC
TRBJ2-7,-,TRBD1,TRBV7-9,CASSKGTGSAGEQYF,TGTGCCAGCAGTAAAGGGACAGGGAGCGCCGGCGAGCAGTACTTC
TRBJ1-4,-,-,TRBV7-3,CASSPTGEFGEKLFF,TGTGCCAGCAGCCCCACGGGAGAATTTGGTGAAAAACTGTTTTTT
TRBJ2-3,-,TRBD2,TRBV27,CASSGTSGRTDTQYF,TGTGCCAGCAGCGGGACTAGCGGACGCACAGATACGCAGTATTTT
TRBJ2-1,-,-,TRBV7-9,CASSRERAIGNEQFF,TGTGCCAGCAGCCGCGAGCGGGCGATTGGGAATGAGCAGTTCTTC
TRBJ1-1,-,TRBD1,TRBV6-6,CASSWDRLNTEAFF,TGTGCCAGCAGCTGGGACAGGCTGAACACTGAAGCTTTCTTT
TRBJ2-5,-,TRBD1,TRBV5-1,CASSPGQGETQYF,TGCGCCAGCAGCCCCGGACAGGGAGAGACCCAGTACTTC
TRBJ2-5,once,-,TRBV22-1,CPGSTKTGCYQETQYF,TGTCCTGGGAGCACCAAGACAGGGTGCTACCAAGAGACCCAGTACTTC
TRBJ2-2,-,TRBD2,TRBV11-2,CASSFTSGRGPGELFF,TGTGCCAGCAGCTTCACTAGCGGGAGAGGCCCCGGGGAGCTGTTTTTT
TRBJ2-2,-,-,TRBV7-6,CASSLAGGLNTGELFF,TGTGCCAGCAGCTTAGCGGGGGGGCTTAACACCGGGGAGCTGTTTTTT
TRBJ2-1,-,-,TRBV19,CASSTTGTHDEQFF,TGTGCCAGTAGTACCACCGGGACTCACGATGAGCAGTTCTTC
TRBJ2-1,-,-,TRBV4-2,CASSQDPPGEHNEQFF,TGTGCCAGCAGCCAAGATCCGCCGGGGGAACACAATGAGCAGTTCTTC
TRBJ1-2,-,-,TRBV7-2,CASSPGQNSGYTF,TGTGCCAGCAGCCCCGGACAGAATTCTGGCTACACCTTC
TRBJ1-3,-,-,TRBV30,CAWSVGGSGNTIYF,TGTGCCTGGAGTGTAGGGGGCTCTGGAAACACCATATATTTT
TRBJ2-5,-,TRBD1,TRBV5-4,CASSLGQGRETQYF,TGTGCCAGCAGCCTGGGACAGGGCAGGGAGACCCAGTACTTC
TRBJ1-1,-,-,TRBV4-2,CASSRGQSNTEAFF,TGTGCCAGCAGCCGTGGACAGTCCAACACTGAAGCTTTCTTT
TRBJ2-7,-,TRBD1,TRBV7-8,CASTIGQGPYEQYF,TGTGCCAGCACCATAGGACAGGGTCCCTACGAGCAGTACTTC
TRBJ2-1,-,-,TRBV7-9,CASSPLGGPYNEQFF,TGTGCCAGCAGCCCGTTGGGGGGGCCTTACAATGAGCAGTTCTTC
TRBJ1-5,-,-,TRBV9,CASSVGTHNQPQHF,TGTGCCAGCAGCGTAGGGACACACAATCAGCCCCAGCATTTT
TRBJ2-7,once,TRBD1,TRBV19,CASRGTGSGYEQYF,TGTGCCAGTAGGGGGACAGGGAGCGGCTACGAGCAGTACTTC
TRBJ2-1,-,-,TRBV2,CASSVLGRGNEQFF,TGTGCCAGCAGTGTTTTGGGGCGGGGCAATGAGCAGTTCTTC
TRBJ2-1,-,TRBD2,TRBV7-9,CASSLVAGGYNEQFF,TGTGCCAGCAGCTTAGTAGCGGGGGGGTACAATGAGCAGTTCTTC
TRBJ2-7,-,-,TRBV28,CASTPEGTGLLREQYF,TGTGCCAGCACCCCTGAGGGGACTGGACTTCTCCGGGAGCAGTACTTC
TRBJ1-5,-,-,TRBV27,CASSLYLAEAQPQHF,TGTGCCAGCAGTTTATATCTTGCCGAGGCTCAGCCCCAGCATTTT
TRBJ1-1,-,TRBD1,TRBV5-1,CASSFGQGRGAFF,TGCGCCAGCAGCTTTGGACAGGGGCGGGGAGCTTTCTTT
TRBJ1-4,-,TRBD1,TRBV29-1,CSVEEYHRQGARGKLFF,TGCAGCGTTGAAGAGTATCATAGACAGGGGGCACGCGGCAAACTGTTTTTT
TRBJ2-7,-,TRBD2,TRBV7-9,CASSLAGGLRHEQYF,TGTGCCAGCAGCTTAGCGGGGGGGTTAAGGCACGAGCAGTACTTC
TRBJ2-7,-,-,TRBV18,CASSQTVSYEQYF,TGTGCCAGCTCACAGACAGTATCCTACGAGCAGTACTTC
TRBJ2-2,-,TRBD1,TRBV27,CASSLKTGWGTGELFF,TGTGCCAGCAGTTTGAAGACAGGGTGGGGAACCGGGGAGCTGTTTTTT
TRBJ1-2,-,-,TRBV18,CASSPAGHYGYTF,TGTGCCAGCTCACCGGCAGGCCACTATGGCTACACCTTC
TRBJ1-1,-,-,TRBV9,CASSPAGGGNTEAFF,TGTGCCAGCAGCCCGGCGGGGGGAGGAAACACTGAAGCTTTCTTT
TRBJ2-1,-,-,TRBV5-6,CASSLAGLNEQFF,TGTGCCAGCAGCTTGGCGGGTCTGAATGAGCAGTTCTTC
TRBJ2-1,-,-,TRBV25-1,CASSEPGAGDNEQFF,TGTGCCAGCAGTGAGCCAGGGGCCGGGGACAATGAGCAGTTCTTC
TRBJ2-7,-,TRBD1,TRBV28,CASREQGGRAYEQYF,TGTGCCAGCAGAGAACAGGGGGGTCGGGCCTACGAGCAGTACTTC
TRBJ2-2,-,TRBD2,TRBV11-2,CASSPLRLAYRLGRGELFF,TGTGCCAGCAGCCCGCTGAGACTAGCCTATCGGTTGGGACGCGGGGAGCTGTTTTTT
TRBJ2-1,-,-,TRBV10-1,CASSSTYYNEQFF,TGCGCCAGCAGTAGCACTTACTACAATGAGCAGTTCTTC
TRBJ2-3,-,TRBD2,TRBV6-1,CASRLAGSTDTQYF,TGTGCCAGCAGACTAGCGGGAAGCACAGATACGCAGTATTTT